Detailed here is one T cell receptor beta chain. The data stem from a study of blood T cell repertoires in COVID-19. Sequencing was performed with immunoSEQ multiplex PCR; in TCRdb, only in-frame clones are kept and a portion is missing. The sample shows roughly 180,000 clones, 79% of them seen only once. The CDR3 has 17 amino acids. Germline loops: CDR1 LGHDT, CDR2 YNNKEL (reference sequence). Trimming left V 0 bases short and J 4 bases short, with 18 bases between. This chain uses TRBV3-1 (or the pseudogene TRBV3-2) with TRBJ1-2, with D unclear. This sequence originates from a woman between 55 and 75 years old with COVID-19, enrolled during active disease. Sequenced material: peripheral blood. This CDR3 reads CASSQEWARAAGYGYTF. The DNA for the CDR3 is TGTGCCAGCAGCCAAGAATGGGCCCGGGCCGCGGGCTATGGCTACACCTTC.